This T cell receptor (beta chain) is from a study of shared clonotypes between healthy human individuals. Study-level findings and limits: A reduction in generation probabilities was seen for non-shared clonotypes relative to those shared by all four donors. Only a few donors were included, so the genetic and exposure-history diversity represented was limited.

With regard to this clone: Its antigen is currently unknown.

This table comes from immunoSEQ multiplex PCR, and its TCRdb copy is limited to in-frame clones, with some not included. The sample holds about 2.4 million clones, approximately 94% seen once. Trimming took off 6 bases at V and 4 bases at J, with 16 bases between the two ends. This CDR3 has 15 residues. The germline V gene encodes CDR1 LGHNA and CDR2 YNFKEQ. The V gene is TRBV4-2, the J gene TRBJ2-1; D remains unclear. The receptor was derived from a man aged 18-30 years in good health. Some clones in this sample may be carry-over from other donors' samples. The sample consisted of naive CD4+ T cells from PBMCs. Subset of the sample: CD45RA+ positively selected. For the CDR3, the DNA is TGTGCCAGCAGAGGGCTGGGCCGAATATACAATGAGCAGTTCTTC. It codes for CASRGLGRIYNEQFF.